These T cell receptor beta chains were read from a single sample in a study of blood T cell repertoires in COVID-19. TCRdb's copy holds only in-frame clones and misses some; the assay was immunoSEQ multiplex PCR. The sample carries under 200,000 clones, 75% to 90% recorded once. Sequencing was done on a sample of PBMCs or T cells enriched from blood (not recorded which). The origin of the receptors is a woman aged 18-35 years who had recovered from COVID-19. The CDR3 runs from the conserved cysteine through the conserved F or W. Fields, in order: CDR3 length, J gene, D gene, V gene, clone size, CDR3 protein, CDR3 DNA. A D gene is named only where the DNA matches it firmly. Clone size is not always given. Where it is, it says once, few, many or a class for expanded clones.

16 | TRBJ2-7 | TRBD2 | TRBV7-9 | NA | CASSLSLSGRRDEQYF | TGTGCCAGCAGCCTCTCTTTAAGCGGGAGGCGCGACGAGCAGTACTTC
15 | TRBJ2-1 | NA | TRBV11-2 | once | CASSFSGSGYNEQFF | TGTGCCAGCAGCTTTAGCGGCTCGGGGTACAATGAGCAGTTCTTC
15 | TRBJ2-7 | NA | TRBV7-3 | NA | CASSLNQVSSYEQYF | TGTGCCAGCAGCTTAAACCAGGTTAGCTCCTACGAGCAGTACTTC
14 | TRBJ1-5 | TRBD1 | TRBV27 | few | CASSLGQGNQPQHF | TGTGCCAGCAGTCTAGGACAGGGCAATCAGCCCCAGCATTTT
14 | TRBJ1-4 | TRBD1 | TRBV7-9 | NA | CASSVDRGSEKLFF | TGTGCCAGCAGCGTCGACAGGGGGAGTGAAAAACTGTTTTTT
14 | TRBJ2-7 | NA | TRBV7-8 | NA | CASSLGRRSYEQYF | TGTGCCAGCAGCTTAGGGCGGCGCTCCTACGAGCAGTACTTC
16 | TRBJ2-1 | TRBD2 | TRBV11-3 | NA | CASSSGLAGGIHEQFF | TGTGCCAGCAGCTCCGGACTAGCGGGAGGGATCCATGAGCAGTTCTTC
14 | TRBJ2-2 | NA | TRBV2 | NA | CASISTRNTGELFF | TGTGCCAGCATAAGTACAAGGAACACCGGGGAGCTGTTTTTT
14 | TRBJ1-3 | NA | TRBV5-1 | NA | CASSPTGSGNTIYF | TGCGCCAGCAGCCCGACAGGATCTGGAAACACCATATATTTT
15 | TRBJ1-1 | NA | TRBV6-2/TRBV6-3 | once | CASSQIQIGVTEAFF | TGTGCCAGCAGCCAGATACAGATAGGCGTCACTGAAGCTTTCTTT
16 | TRBJ1-6 | NA | TRBV7-9 | NA | CASSSLDPGDNSPLHF | TGTGCCAGCAGCTCTCTTGACCCGGGAGATAATTCACCCCTCCACTTT
15 | TRBJ2-2 | NA | TRBV7-2 | NA | CASSLQGTNTGELFF | TGTGCCAGCAGCTTACAGGGGACGAACACCGGGGAGCTGTTTTTT
12 | TRBJ2-7 | NA | TRBV27 | NA | CASNRPGFGQYF | TGTGCCAGCAACCGACCGGGATTTGGGCAGTACTTC
14 | TRBJ2-7 | NA | TRBV4-2 | NA | CASSQVGPSYEQYF | TGTGCCAGCAGCCAAGTGGGCCCCTCCTACGAGCAGTACTTC
15 | TRBJ2-7 | TRBD2 | TRBV5-8 | NA | CASSFFGGGSYEQYF | TGTGCCAGCAGCTTCTTTGGCGGGGGGTCCTACGAGCAGTACTTC
13 | TRBJ2-5 | NA | TRBV20-1 | NA | CSASAGYVKTQYF | TGCAGTGCTAGTGCAGGGTACGTGAAGACCCAGTACTTC
17 | TRBJ2-5 | NA | TRBV3-1/TRBV3-2 | NA | CASSQDYIGQGRETQYF | TGTGCCAGCAGCCAAGATTACATAGGTCAGGGGCGAGAGACCCAGTACTTC
11 | TRBJ2-2 | NA | TRBV27 | NA | CASGPWGELFF | TGTGCCAGCGGCCCATGGGGGGAGCTGTTTTTT
14 | TRBJ2-5 | TRBD2 | TRBV7-3 | NA | CASSPTSGGETQYF | TGTGCCAGCAGCCCGACTAGCGGGGGAGAGACCCAGTACTTC
15 | TRBJ1-5 | NA | TRBV19 | once | CASSIMTSSNQPQHF | TGTGCCAGTAGTATTATGACAAGTAGCAATCAGCCCCAGCATTTT
14 | TRBJ1-1 | NA | TRBV18 | NA | CASSSGEGDTEAFF | TGTGCCAGCTCATCAGGGGAAGGGGACACTGAAGCTTTCTTT
18 | TRBJ2-1 | TRBD2 | TRBV5-6 | NA | CASSLGLLAGGLYNEQFF | TGTGCCAGCAGCTTGGGACTACTAGCGGGAGGGCTCTACAATGAGCAGTTCTTC
14 | TRBJ2-7 | NA | TRBV24-1 | NA | CATTTGRLTYEQYF | TGTGCCACCACCACAGGGCGTTTAACCTACGAGCAGTACTTC
22 | TRBJ2-4 | TRBD1 | TRBV19 | NA | CASSIEYTTGQGIGRAKNIQYF | TGTGCCAGTAGTATAGAGTATACGACGGGACAGGGTATCGGTAGAGCCAAAAACATTCAGTACTTC
12 | TRBJ1-2 | NA | TRBV29-1 | NA | CSAGRGTRGYTF | TGCAGCGCGGGAAGGGGGACCCGGGGCTACACCTTC
14 | TRBJ2-7 | TRBD1 | TRBV11-1 | NA | CASSLRTGGYEQYF | TGTGCCAGCAGTCTTCGGACAGGGGGCTACGAGCAGTACTTC
11 | TRBJ1-1 | TRBD1 | TRBV6-5 | NA | CASSQQGKAFF | TGTGCCAGCAGTCAACAGGGGAAAGCTTTCTTT
14 | TRBJ2-1 | NA | TRBV19 | NA | CASTAGLVVDEQFF | TGTGCCAGTACGGCGGGTTTAGTGGTCGATGAGCAGTTCTTC
14 | TRBJ2-7 | NA | TRBV11-2 | NA | CASSLPHGAYEQYF | TGTGCCAGCAGCTTACCCCACGGAGCCTACGAGCAGTACTTC
17 | TRBJ2-5 | TRBD2 | TRBV9 | NA | CASSVGVGAGGRETQYF | TGTGCCAGCAGCGTAGGAGTGGGAGCGGGAGGTCGCGAGACCCAGTACTTC
15 | TRBJ2-1 | NA | TRBV5-4 | NA | CASSPPRQDVNEQFF | TGTGCCAGCAGCCCGCCTCGACAGGATGTCAATGAGCAGTTCTTC
13 | TRBJ2-2 | NA | TRBV5-1 | NA | CASSLGAAGELFF | TGCGCCAGCAGCTTGGGGGCCGCCGGGGAGCTGTTTTTT
15 | TRBJ2-3 | NA | TRBV19 | NA | CASSHTGLGQDTQYF | TGTGCCAGTAGCCACACAGGGTTAGGTCAGGATACGCAGTATTTT
16 | TRBJ2-1 | NA | TRBV7-8 | NA | CASSLLGLGAPNEQFF | TGTGCCAGCAGCTTACTAGGGTTGGGGGCACCCAATGAGCAGTTCTTC
17 | TRBJ1-3 | TRBD1 | TRBV15 | NA | CATSRDPRGRAGNTIYF | TGTGCCACCAGCAGAGACCCCAGGGGGCGAGCTGGAAACACCATATATTTT
13 | TRBJ2-1 | TRBD2 | TRBV5-4 | NA | CASSRLAINEQFF | TGTGCCAGCAGTCGACTAGCGATTAATGAGCAGTTCTTC
13 | TRBJ1-5 | NA | TRBV19 | NA | CASSQGLSSPQHF | TGTGCCAGTAGTCAGGGTCTGAGTTCGCCCCAGCATTTT
14 | TRBJ2-2 | TRBD2 | TRBV10-3 | once | CAIMAGVGAGELFF | TGTGCCATCATGGCGGGAGTCGGTGCCGGGGAGCTGTTTTTT
17 | TRBJ2-4 | TRBD1 | TRBV23-1 | NA | CASSPGGALVAKNIQYF | TGCGCCAGCAGCCCAGGGGGAGCCCTAGTAGCCAAAAACATTCAGTACTTC
11 | TRBJ2-3 | NA | TRBV20-1 | NA | CSARLRDTQYF | TGCAGTGCTCGGCTCAGGGATACGCAGTATTTT
15 | TRBJ2-1 | TRBD2 | TRBV10-3 | NA | CAISEGGRSYNEQFF | TGTGCCATCAGTGAGGGCGGGAGGTCCTACAATGAGCAGTTCTTC
16 | TRBJ2-1 | TRBD2 | TRBV11-2 | NA | CASSSIRLAGDNEQFF | TGTGCCAGCAGCTCCATCCGACTAGCGGGAGATAATGAGCAGTTCTTC
15 | TRBJ1-5 | NA | TRBV7-8 | NA | CASSLEPRRGQPQHF | TGTGCCAGCAGCTTAGAGCCAAGAAGAGGTCAGCCCCAGCATTTT